This TCR beta chain is from a study of blood T cells in healthy people across ages. In this sample, this clonotype turned up a few times. The use of a sample-barcoded 5' primer and a J-beta primer mix characterized a second PCR of about 7 to 12 cycles. Each CDR3 protein gets one entry after TCRdb re-called the 5' RACE reads with MiXCR. This table holds 1.5 million to 2 million distinct CDR3 sequences, 25% to 30% found once. The V segment lost 5 bases and the J segment 1 base; nucleotides outside the gene matches: 7. CDR3 length equals 15 residues. Per germline, CDR1 MNHEY and CDR2 SVGAGI. The chain is built from TRBV6-5 and TRBJ2-7; 8 nucleotides agree with TRBD1. The receptor comes from a woman younger than 45 in good health. What was sequenced was blood. The CDR3 nucleotides are TGTGCCAGCAGTCCGGACAGGGTAGGGTCCTACGAGCAGTACTTC. This sequence encodes CASSPDRVGSYEQYF.